This TCR beta chain emerged from a study of T cell responses to AZD1222 COVID-19 vaccine. Regarding the study as a whole: Donors skewed white British and female; clonal diversity was possibly underestimated. Just 5 or 6 AZD1222 recipients tested seropositive at baseline. CD4 TCRs covered the whole spike, strongest at regions 160-218 and 743-854. Repertoire collection took place solely once the T cell response had peaked.

The CDR3 contains 13 residues. The ends were cut back, 4 bases at V and 5 bases at J, with 11 bases in the middle. Germline V gene data show CDR1 as LNHDA and CDR2 as SQIVND (reference sequence). Using immunoSEQ multiplex PCR, the repertoire was profiled, and TCRdb retains in-frame clones only, with some absent. Here the sample spans some 160,000 clones, under 95% being singletons. Comments on this clone: Its antigen remains unidentified.

The chain has TRBV19 and TRBJ1-1; the D gene is possibly TRBD1 (5 bases). The TCR comes from an adult who received the AZD1222 COVID-19 vaccine. The specimen was peripheral blood, collected 28 days after the second AZD1222 dose. The CDR3 DNA follows: TGTGCCAGTAGTACCCTCGGGGCGACTGAAGCTTTCTTT. This encodes CASSTLGATEAFF.